Included here is one TCR beta chain sequence, with context. 13 Jbeta primers and 60 Vbeta primers were used for the PCR. The method was immunoSEQ multiplex PCR; TCRdb's version includes in-frame clones alone and lacks a portion of them. This table holds roughly 190,000 clones, 87% found once. The source of the sample is a study of cytomegalovirus exposure and HLA in healthy donors. CDR1 and CDR2 from the germline V gene are LNHDA and SQIVND (reference sequence). CDR3 length: 13 amino acids. Trimming cost V 10 bases and J 3 bases; bases outside gene matches: 6. The sample consisted of PBMCs. V gene TRBV19 combines with J gene TRBJ2-1; 7 nucleotides align to TRBD1. The TCR originated in a boy aged 2 to 9 in good health and CMV-seronegative. DNA for the CDR3: TGTGCCACTAAACAGGGGCTCTACAATGAGCAGTTCTTC. This codes for CATKQGLYNEQFF.